Sequencing of this TCR beta chain was carried out in a study of CD8 T cells in Susac syndrome. Trimming left V 3 bases short and J 6 bases short, with 16 bases between. This CDR3 is 15 amino acids long. Germline-derived CDR1 and CDR2 are LNHDA and SQIVND (reference sequence). The authors reverse transcribed 0.5 to 1 ug RNA with random hexamers. MiXCR, run by TCRdb on the immunoSEQ multiplex PCR reads, gives a single entry per CDR3 protein. This sample yields 70,000 or so distinct CDR3 sequences, of which about 94% are seen a single time; roughly 0.39% belongs to the top ten. Sequenced sample: CD8+ T cells from PBMCs. The TCR originated in a human donor with multiple sclerosis. V and J are TRBV19 and TRBJ2-3, with D perhaps TRBD2 (6 bases). The CDR3 is CASSMVLGRSDTQYF. The CDR3 DNA reads as TGTGCCAGTAGTATGGTCTTGGGGAGGTCGGATACGCAGTATTTT.